These 27 T cell receptor beta chains were sequenced from one sample in a study of T cells in Graves' hyperthyroidism and ophthalmopathy. Amplification of TCR beta CDR3 regions was performed using RNA transcripts as template. TCR CDR3 underwent first-round RT-PCR with the HTBI primer set. One entry per CDR3 protein results from TCRdb running MiXCR on the multiplex PCR reads. This table holds nearly 600,000 distinct CDR3 sequences, approximately 15% found once. Sequencing was done on a sample of blood. The receptors were sampled from a woman younger than 35 with Graves' ophthalmopathy.

This clonotype came up many times. The chain has TRBV3-1 and TRBJ2-1, with 7 bases fitting TRBD1. The CDR3 length is 14 residues. Trimming cost V 1 base and J 5 bases; bases outside gene matches: 2. The germline CDR1 and CDR2 sequences are LGHDT and YNNKEL (reference sequence). The CDR3: CASSQVTGDNEQFF. The DNA for the CDR3 is TGTGCCAGCAGCCAAGTAACAGGGGACAATGAGCAGTTCTTC.

This clonotype has at least ten counts. The chain uses TRBV2 and TRBJ2-6; perhaps TRBD2 as D (6 bases). Trimming removed 4 bases from V and 7 bases from J, with 17 bases in between. Looked up from germline, CDR1 is SNHLY and CDR2 is FYNNEI. The CDR3 loop spans 16 amino acids. The CDR3 reads CASSVAAGSLANVLTF. The CDR3 bases are TGTGCCAGCAGTGTAGCGGCAGGCTCATTAGCCAACGTCCTGACTTTC.

In this sample, this clonotype turned up a few times. This chain uses TRBV5-1 with TRBJ1-1; 9 bases agree with TRBD1. This CDR3 contains 15 residues. The V and J ends lost 0 bases and 4 bases, in that order; junction bases with no gene match: 4. Germline-derived CDR1 and CDR2 are SGHRS and YFSETQ. CDR3: CASSLEGGQGTEAFF. The CDR3 region has the DNA TGCGCCAGCAGCTTGGAGGGGGGACAGGGCACTGAAGCTTTCTTT.

This clonotype was observed a few times. The chain has TRBV19 and TRBJ1-5; D is unclear. V shed 5 bases and J shed 0 bases, with 14 bases lying between them. The CDR3 loop spans 16 amino acids. The germline CDR1 and CDR2 sequences are LNHDA and SQIVND (reference sequence). Written as DNA, the CDR3 is TGTGCCAGTAGTCCTACAGCTCTTTATAGCAATCAGCCCCAGCATTTT. It codes for CASSPTALYSNQPQHF.

This clonotype came up a few times. This chain links TRBV12-3 or TRBV12-4 with TRBJ1-4; D is undetermined. The germline V and J ends were trimmed by 5 bases and 8 bases, with 18 bases remaining between them. The CDR3 spans 15 residues. The CDR3 nucleotides read TGTGCCAGCAGTCTCTACGGGGTTTTGGGGGAAAAACTGTTTTTT. This sequence encodes CASSLYGVLGEKLFF.

This clonotype appeared a few times. V usage is TRBV6-5 and J usage is TRBJ1-2; D is perhaps TRBD1 (5 bases). Looked up from germline, CDR1 is MNHEY and CDR2 is SVGAGI. Trimming stripped 0 bases from V and 8 bases from J, with 16 bases between. The CDR3 runs 15 residues. The CDR3 is CASSYSKVPSGGYTF. For the CDR3, the DNA is TGTGCCAGCAGTTACTCGAAGGTCCCTTCAGGGGGCTACACCTTC.

The CDR3 here is CASHSSGKLFF. The CDR3 DNA follows: TGTGCCAGCCATAGCTCGGGAAAACTGTTTTTT. The chain links TRBV28 to TRBJ1-4, with D hard to call. The germline gives CDR1 MDHEN, CDR2 SYDVKM. This CDR3 spans 11 amino acids. V shed 8 bases and J shed 10 bases, with 11 bases lying between them.

In this sample, this clonotype turned up a few times. This chain links TRBV4-3 with TRBJ2-7; D ambiguous. Germline V gene sequence: CDR1 LGHNA, CDR2 YSLEER. V was trimmed by 0 bases and J by 7 bases, leaving 10 bases between them. CDR3 length: 13 residues. DNA for the CDR3: TGCGCCAGCAGCCAAGACGCGGACGAAGAGCAGTACTTC. It is translated as CASSQDADEEQYF.

Ten or more counts support this clonotype. The V and J genes are TRBV28 and TRBJ2-7, with TRBD2 matching over 13 bases. Looked up from germline, CDR1 is MDHEN and CDR2 is SYDVKM. CDR3 length: 17 amino acids. V gave up 6 bases and J gave up 3 bases; unmatched junction bases: 11. The DNA for the CDR3 is TGTGCCAGCAGACCACCGGGACTAGCGGGACGTTACTACGAGCAGTACTTC. This encodes CASRPPGLAGRYYEQYF.

This clonotype showed up many times. This sequence joins TRBV28 and TRBJ2-7, with D possibly being TRBD2 (5 bases). CDR1 is MDHEN and CDR2 is SYDVKM in the germline V gene. V dropped 3 bases and J dropped 3 bases, with 15 bases sitting between them. The CDR3 is made up of 15 amino acids. The CDR3 is CASSLWSFGSYEQYF. CDR3 DNA: TGTGCCAGCAGTTTGTGGAGTTTTGGGAGCTACGAGCAGTACTTC. Variable domain in full (rest from reference TRBV28 and TRBJ2-7): DVKVTQSSRYLVKRTGEKVFLECVQDMDHENMFWYRQDPGLGLRLIYFSYDVKMKEKGDIPEGYSVSREKKERFSLILESASTNQTSMYLCASSLWSFGSYEQYFGPGTRLTVT.

V usage is TRBV5-5 and J usage is TRBJ2-7, with a weak D call TRBD2 (5 bases). The CDR3 is 18 amino acids. The V gene lost 0 bases and the J gene lost 7 bases, with 26 bases spanning the gap. Germline lookup yields CDR1 SGHKS and CDR2 YYEKEE (reference sequence). The CDR3 nucleotides are TGTGCCAGCAGCTTGGCCGGCCGGAAGGTACTAACCTCGGGGGAGCAGTACTTC. This translates into CASSLAGRKVLTSGEQYF. Looking up the rest from reference TRBV5-5 and TRBJ2-7 gives the full variable domain: DAGVTQSPTHLIKTRGQQVTLRCSPISGHKSVSWYQQVLGQGPQFIFQYYEKEERGRGNFPDRFSARQFPNYSSELNVNALLLGDSALYLCASSLAGRKVLTSGEQYFGPGTRLTVT.

There are many counts of this clonotype. The chain carries TRBV7-2 and TRBJ1-1; D gene uncertain. The CDR3 extends over 14 amino acids. The germline CDR1 and CDR2 sequences are SGHTA and FQGNSA. Trimming took off 1 base at V and 1 base at J, with 7 bases between the two ends. The CDR3 is CASSLVPGNTEAFF. CDR3 DNA sequence: TGTGCCAGCAGCTTAGTCCCGGGGAACACTGAAGCTTTCTTT.

With regard to this clonotype: It may be a read error: a sequence one base away is much more abundant. The V gene is TRBV7-4, the J gene TRBJ1-1; 10 bases line up with TRBD1. J lost 4 bases, V lost 4 bases, and 12 bases had no gene match. The germline CDR1 and CDR2 sequences are SGHVT and SQSDAQ. The CDR3 extends over 17 amino acids. CDR3 protein: CASSSPSGGQGSTEAFF. The CDR3 bases are TGTGCCAGCAGCTCCCCATCCGGGGGACAGGGGAGCACTGAAGCTTTCTTT.

The V and J genes are TRBV6-4 and TRBJ2-1; D possibly corresponds to TRBD2 (5 bases). This CDR3 is built from 18 residues. CDR1 and CDR2 (germline): MRHNA, SNTAGT. Trimming cost V 0 bases and J 0 bases, with 15 bases left between them. The CDR3 DNA follows: TGTGCCAGCAGTGACTCCCGGACTGGAATCAGCTCCTACAATGAGCAGTTCTTC. Amino acid sequence: CASSDSRTGISSYNEQFF.

This clonotype came up many times. This rearrangement joins TRBV19 to TRBJ1-5; TRBD1 might be the D (5 bases). Per the germline V gene, CDR1 is LNHDA and CDR2 is SQIVND (reference sequence). V lost 7 bases and J lost 4, with 17 bases in between. This CDR3 is built from 15 residues. The CDR3 nucleotides are TGTGCCAGTATTGAAGGGGTACGTTTGAATCAGCCCCAGCATTTT. This gives the protein CASIEGVRLNQPQHF. Full variable domain (missing parts from reference TRBV19 and TRBJ1-5): DGGITQSPKYLFRKEGQNVTLSCEQNLNHDAMYWYRQDPGQGLRLIYYSQIVNDFQKGDIAEGYSVSREKKESFPLTVTSAQKNPTAFYLCASIEGVRLNQPQHFGDGTRLSIL.

This clonotype was observed a few times. The chain joins TRBV2 to TRBJ2-6; no clear D gene. Germline CDR1 is SNHLY and CDR2 is FYNNEI. With 5 bases removed from V and 2 bases from J, the gap between germline ends came to 16 bases. CDR3 size: 17 residues. The CDR3 sequence is CASSPAWPDPGANVLTF. CDR3 DNA sequence: TGTGCCAGCAGTCCGGCTTGGCCCGACCCTGGGGCCAACGTCCTGACTTTC.

This clonotype was recorded a few times. The chain has TRBV7-9 and TRBJ2-5; 7 nucleotides align to TRBD1. This CDR3 has 16 amino acids. The trim removed 4 bases at V and 2 bases at J, leaving 10 bases unmatched. Germline V gene sequence: CDR1 SEHNR, CDR2 FQNEAQ (reference sequence). This CDR3 is CASSSRRDRAQETQYF. The CDR3 bases are TGTGCCAGCAGCTCGCGTCGGGACAGAGCACAAGAGACCCAGTACTTC.

The CDR3 bases are TGCGCCAGCAGCCAAGAGAGGGTGACCCTTGCAGCTTGGTATGGCTACACCTTC. Translated, it gives CASSQERVTLAAWYGYTF. The chain recombines TRBV4-1 with TRBJ1-2, with no clear D. V lost 0 bases to trimming and J lost 5 bases, with 22 bases between them. Germline V gene sequence: CDR1 MGHRA, CDR2 YSYEKL. This CDR3 spans 18 amino acids.

This clonotype came up many times. The J gene is TRBJ2-7, the V gene TRBV7-2; TRBD2 might be the D (5 bases). V lost 4 bases and J lost 3, with 16 bases in between. The CDR3 is 15 residues long. Germline V gene data show CDR1 as SGHTA and CDR2 as FQGNSA. The CDR3 DNA is TGTGCCAGCAGCTCCCTCCGGGCCGGAGGCTACGAGCAGTACTTC. It specifies CASSSLRAGGYEQYF.

J is TRBJ2-7 and V is TRBV4-1; 11 bases align to TRBD1. The trim removed 1 base at V and 2 bases at J, leaving 13 bases unmatched. Germline CDR1 is MGHRA and CDR2 is YSYEKL. The CDR3 has 19 amino acids. The CDR3 bases are TGCGCCAGCAGCCAAGTGGTCTGGACAGGGGGCGTTCCAACCTACGAGCAGTACTTC. This codes for CASSQVVWTGGVPTYEQYF.

Ten or more counts support this clonotype. The chain links TRBV11-2 to TRBJ2-7, with 9 nucleotides matching TRBD1. V was clipped by 7 bases and J by 3 bases; unmatched bases: 10. The CDR3 spans 15 residues. Germline CDR1 and CDR2: SGHAT and FQNNGV. The CDR3 spells CASTSRGDRVYEQYF. The CDR3 DNA is TGTGCCAGCACCTCGAGGGGGGACAGGGTCTACGAGCAGTACTTC.

J is TRBJ2-6 and V is TRBV4-1, with unresolved D. The CDR3 extends over 14 amino acids. Germline V gene lookup returns CDR1 MGHRA and CDR2 YSYEKL. Trimming shortened V by 8 bases and J by 4 bases, and 12 bases separated the two germline ends. CDR3 in amino acids: CASAPSVGANVLTF. In DNA form, the CDR3 reads TGCGCCAGCGCCCCTTCGGTCGGGGCCAACGTCCTGACTTTC.

This clonotype was observed many times. The J gene is TRBJ2-7, the V gene TRBV7-8; the match to TRBD2 covers 10 bases. The V gene's germline CDR1 is SGHVS and CDR2 FQNEAQ. The junction had 5 bases not matched to a gene; V was cut back by 1 base and J by 2 bases. The CDR3 loop spans 16 amino acids. CDR3 loop: CASSLVASGGTYEQYF. CDR3 sequence (DNA): TGTGCCAGCAGCTTAGTTGCTAGCGGGGGTACCTACGAGCAGTACTTC.

With regard to this clonotype: A much larger clone differs by one base, so this may be a read error. The CDR3 sequence is CSATRDPSTETQYF. The CDR3 DNA is TGCAGTGCCACCCGGGACCCGAGCACAGAAACGCAGTATTTT. This chain connects TRBV20-1 to TRBJ2-3; D may match TRBD1 or TRBD2 (5 bases each). Germline-derived CDR1 and CDR2 are DFQATT and SNEGSKA (reference sequence). The CDR3 is 14 amino acids.

This chain connects TRBV6-2 or TRBV6-3 to TRBJ1-2; 9 bases agree with TRBD1. Trimming removed 6 bases from V and 4 bases from J; junction bases left unmatched: 9. CDR1 and CDR2 (germline): MNHEY, SVGEGT. This CDR3 comprises 15 residues. The CDR3 nucleotides read TGTGCCAGCAGAAACAGGGGGCCGGCTCTCTATGGCTACACCTTC. It encodes CASRNRGPALYGYTF.

This chain connects TRBV19 to TRBJ1-1, with 7 positions matching TRBD1. From germline, CDR1 is LNHDA and CDR2 SQIVND (reference sequence). Germline trimming cut 2 bases from V and 0 bases from J; bases unmatched to any gene: 6. This CDR3 is built from 16 residues. DNA for the CDR3: TGTGCCAGTAGTATATACACAGGGGCGATGAACACTGAAGCTTTCTTT. It specifies CASSIYTGAMNTEAFF.

This chain links TRBV12-5 with TRBJ1-2; 8 positions match TRBD1. Germline-derived CDR1 and CDR2 are LGHNT and FRNRAP. Germline trimming cut 0 bases from V and 6 bases from J; bases unmatched to any gene: 9. CDR3 size: 16 residues. The CDR3 DNA reads as TGTGCTAGTGGTTTGGTACTTAACAGGGGGTTTCATGGCTACACCTTC. Encoded protein: CASGLVLNRGFHGYTF.